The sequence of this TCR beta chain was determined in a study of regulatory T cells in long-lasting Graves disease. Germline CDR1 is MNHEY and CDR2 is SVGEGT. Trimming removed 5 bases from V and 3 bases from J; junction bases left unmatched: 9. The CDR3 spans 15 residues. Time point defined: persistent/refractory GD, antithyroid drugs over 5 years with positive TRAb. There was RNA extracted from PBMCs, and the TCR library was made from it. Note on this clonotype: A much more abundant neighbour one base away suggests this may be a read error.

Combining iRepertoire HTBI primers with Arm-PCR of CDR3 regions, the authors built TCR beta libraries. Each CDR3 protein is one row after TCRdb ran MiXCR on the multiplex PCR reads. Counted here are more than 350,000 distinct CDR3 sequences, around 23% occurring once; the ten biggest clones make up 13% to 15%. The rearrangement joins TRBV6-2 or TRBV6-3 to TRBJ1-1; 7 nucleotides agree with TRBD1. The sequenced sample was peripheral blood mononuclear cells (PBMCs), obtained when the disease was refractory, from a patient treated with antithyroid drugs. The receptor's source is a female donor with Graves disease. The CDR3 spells CASSDHRGGDTEAFF. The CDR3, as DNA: TGTGCCAGCAGTGACCACAGGGGAGGGGACACTGAAGCTTTCTTT.